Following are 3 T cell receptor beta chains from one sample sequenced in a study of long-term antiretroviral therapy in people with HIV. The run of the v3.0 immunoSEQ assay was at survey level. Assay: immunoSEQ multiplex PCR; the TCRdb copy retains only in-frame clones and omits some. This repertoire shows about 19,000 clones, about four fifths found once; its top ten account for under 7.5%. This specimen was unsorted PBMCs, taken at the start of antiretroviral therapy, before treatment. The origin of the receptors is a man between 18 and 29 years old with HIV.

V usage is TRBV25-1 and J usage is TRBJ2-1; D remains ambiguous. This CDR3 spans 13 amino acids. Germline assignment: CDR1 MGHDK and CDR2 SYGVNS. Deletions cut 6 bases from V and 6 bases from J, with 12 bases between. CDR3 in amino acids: CASRDPYGNEQFF. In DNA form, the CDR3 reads TGTGCCAGCAGAGACCCGTACGGCAATGAGCAGTTCTTC.

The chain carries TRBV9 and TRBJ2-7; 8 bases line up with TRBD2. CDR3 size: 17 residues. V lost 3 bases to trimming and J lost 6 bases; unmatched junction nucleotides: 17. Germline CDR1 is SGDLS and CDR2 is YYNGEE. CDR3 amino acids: CASSDRRDGRALREQYF. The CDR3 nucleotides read TGTGCCAGCAGCGACCGTAGGGACGGGAGGGCCCTCCGCGAGCAGTACTTC.

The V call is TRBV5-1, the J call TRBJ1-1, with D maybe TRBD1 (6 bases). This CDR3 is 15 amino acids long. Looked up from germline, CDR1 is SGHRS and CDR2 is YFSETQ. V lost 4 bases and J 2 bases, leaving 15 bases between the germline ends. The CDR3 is CASSPRGGINTEAFF. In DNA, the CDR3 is TGCGCCAGCAGCCCGCGAGGGGGTATCAACACTGAAGCTTTCTTT.